This T cell receptor (beta chain) was profiled in a study of identical twins. Unique molecular identifiers were present on the cDNA, and a universal primer site came from template switching. TCRdb re-analysed the 5' RACE reads in MiXCR, keeping a single row per CDR3 protein. The sample holds 500,000 or so distinct CDR3 sequences, approximately 14% seen once. Overall study results and limits: Clonotypes of the beta chain that were abundant in cord blood carried fewer insertions (memory repertoires showed none). The models systematically underestimated how much out-of-frame TCR alpha was shared in monozygotic twins. The study found weaker excess twin sharing in beta out-of-frame sequences.

This clonotype occurred a few times. The antigen remains unidentified. The same specimen was also included in a second study, on yellow fever vaccine responses in identical twins.

The sample consisted of CD4+ T cells sorted from blood. This TCR was sampled from a young woman in good health.

Written as DNA, the CDR3 is TGTGCCACCAGCAGAGAAAGACAGGGCCCAGCTTTCTTT. This codes for CATSRERQGPAFF. The chain couples TRBV15 to TRBJ1-1; TRBD1 matches 7 bases. The CDR3 is 13 residues long. V lost 0 bases, J lost 10 bases, and 5 bases stayed unmatched. In germline, CDR1 is LNHNV, CDR2 YYDKDF (reference sequence).